The 4 T cell receptor beta chains presented below share a single source sample, sequenced in a study of shared T cell receptors in the human thymus. Sequenced by immunoSEQ multiplex PCR; TCRdb stores in-frame clones only, minus some. Of fewer than 700,000 clones detected, approximately 87% appear once; the ten largest clones hold about 0.01%. Separately, the same data were catalogued under a study of human thymus T cells.

The sequenced sample was thymocytes. The receptors stem from a boy younger than two with a congenital heart defect.

J is TRBJ2-1 and V is TRBV14, with 8 bases fitting TRBD2. The CDR3 spans 14 residues. Unmatched junction bases numbered 7, after V lost 10 bases and J lost 2 bases. CDR1 and CDR2 (germline): SGHDN, FVKESK. The CDR3 spells CATTSGHPYNEQFF. The CDR3 DNA reads as TGTGCCACCACTAGCGGCCATCCCTACAATGAGCAGTTCTTC.

This clone occurred once. Additional DNA sequences in this sample encode the identical CDR3. The V gene is TRBV18, the J gene TRBJ2-3; 7 nucleotides agree with TRBD2. The J segment lost 3 bases and the V segment lost 2 bases, leaving 2 bases of the junction unmatched. Germline CDR1 KGHSH, CDR2 LQKENI. CDR3 length: 14 amino acids. As DNA, the CDR3 is TGTGCCAGCTCACCATCTAGCGGTACAGATACGCAGTATTTT. Its protein product is CASSPSSGTDTQYF. The whole variable domain, remainder taken from reference TRBV18 and TRBJ2-3, is NAGVMQNPRHLVRRRGQEARLRCSPMKGHSHVYWYRQLPEEGLKFMVYLQKENIIDESGMPKERFSAEFPKEGPSILRIQQVVRGDSAAYFCASSPSSGTDTQYFGPGTRLTVL.

The chain links TRBV19 to TRBJ2-7; 14 bases agree with TRBD2. The germline V gene encodes CDR1 LNHDA and CDR2 SQIVND (reference sequence). The CDR3 runs 15 residues. After removal of 3 bases from V and 5 bases from J, the junction contained 3 bases not matched to a gene. CDR3 sequence reads: CASSMGLAGVHEQYF. The DNA of the CDR3 is TGTGCCAGTAGTATGGGACTAGCGGGAGTCCACGAGCAGTACTTC.

The CDR3 spells CASSFPQGEAAGELFF. CDR3 DNA sequence: TGTGCCAGCAGTTTCCCACAGGGGGAAGCGGCCGGGGAGCTGTTTTTT. This chain joins TRBV27 and TRBJ2-2; 8 nucleotides align to TRBD1. The germline V gene has CDR1 MNHEY and CDR2 SMNVEV (reference sequence). Trimming at V came to 3 bases and at J to 6 bases, leaving 9 bases not matched to a gene. The CDR3 has 16 residues.